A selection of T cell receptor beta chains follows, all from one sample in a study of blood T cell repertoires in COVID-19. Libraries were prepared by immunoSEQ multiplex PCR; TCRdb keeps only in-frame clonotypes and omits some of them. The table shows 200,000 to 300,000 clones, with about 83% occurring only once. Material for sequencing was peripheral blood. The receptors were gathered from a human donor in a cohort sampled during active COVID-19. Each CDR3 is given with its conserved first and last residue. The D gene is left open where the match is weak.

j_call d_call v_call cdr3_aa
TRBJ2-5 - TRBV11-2 CASSSHSGETQYF
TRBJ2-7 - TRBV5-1 CASSLNRVGEQYF
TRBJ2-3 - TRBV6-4 CASSEASTTDTQYF
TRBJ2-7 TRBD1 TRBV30 CAWSVIRGTGFIEQYF
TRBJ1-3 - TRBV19 CASSSWDISGNTIYF
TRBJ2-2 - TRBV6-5 CASSSPQEANTGELFF
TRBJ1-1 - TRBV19 CASSMQGSGTEAFF
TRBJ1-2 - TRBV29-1 CSVREVRGDYGYTF
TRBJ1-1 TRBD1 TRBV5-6 CASSRPLSGTDAEAFF
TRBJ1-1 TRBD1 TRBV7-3 CASSITGGAGFSAFF